The 14 T cell receptor beta chains listed next were all sequenced from one sample in a study of identical twins. In TCRdb, the 5' RACE reads were re-called with MiXCR into one record per CDR3 protein. The sample yields 550,000 to 800,000 distinct CDR3 sequences, about 7.6% seen once. This sample also appeared in a second study, on yellow fever vaccine responses in identical twins.

The sequencing sample was made of PBMCs. The receptors originated from a woman under 30 in good health.

This clonotype was counted at least ten times. The rearrangement links TRBV18 to TRBJ2-1, with TRBD1 matching over 8 bases. The CDR3 has 17 amino acids. V lost 2 bases, J lost 1 base, and 7 bases stayed unmatched. Germline values: CDR1 KGHSH, CDR2 LQKENI. CDR3 DNA sequence: TGTGCCAGCTCACCAGTCGCAGGGGGCGAATCCTACAATGAGCAGTTCTTC. It translates to CASSPVAGGESYNEQFF.

This chain uses TRBV20-1 with TRBJ1-5; D ambiguous. The CDR3 extends over 12 amino acids. CDR1 is DFQATT, CDR2 SNEGSKA, per germline (reference sequence). V was cut by 7 bases and J by 4 bases, with 11 bases left in between. CDR3 sequence reads: CSVLSGNQPQHF. The CDR3 DNA sequence: TGCAGTGTCCTATCGGGGAATCAGCCCCAGCATTTT.

J is TRBJ1-2 and V is TRBV20-1; D gene ambiguous. The CDR3 totals 14 residues. Trimming took 7 bases from V and 2 from J, leaving 17 bases between them. Germline values: CDR1 DFQATT, CDR2 SNEGSKA (reference sequence). CDR3 protein: CSVWGKSLNYGYTF. The CDR3 DNA reads as TGCAGTGTTTGGGGAAAGTCATTAAACTATGGCTACACCTTC.

The V call is TRBV29-1, the J call TRBJ1-1; D may be TRBD1 (6 bases). Trimming removed 3 bases from V and 0 bases from J, with 8 bases in between. Germline V gene lookup returns CDR1 SQVTM and CDR2 ANQGSEA. The CDR3 consists of 13 residues. The CDR3 here is CSVDWGLNTEAFF. CDR3 DNA: TGCAGCGTTGATTGGGGGCTGAACACTGAAGCTTTCTTT.

The chain couples TRBV7-3 to TRBJ2-1; D possibly corresponds to TRBD2 (6 bases). V was pared by 2 bases and J by 0 bases, with 14 bases between. The CDR3 has 17 amino acids. The germline gives CDR1 SGHTA, CDR2 FQGTGA. The CDR3 nucleotides read TGTGCCAGCAGCTTAGGAGCTAGCGCGAGCTCCTACAATGAGCAGTTCTTC. It specifies CASSLGASASSYNEQFF.

The J gene is TRBJ2-1, the V gene TRBV20-1; 11 nucleotides line up with TRBD2. The CDR3 has 11 residues. The trim removed 5 bases at V and 15 bases at J, leaving 6 bases unmatched. The V gene's germline CDR1 is DFQATT and CDR2 SNEGSKA (reference sequence). DNA for the CDR3: TGCAGTGCTTTTAGCGGGGGGGTCCGGTTCTTC. Protein sequence: CSAFSGGVRFF.

V and J are TRBV20-1 and TRBJ2-1, with D maybe TRBD2 (5 bases). CDR3 length: 13 residues. Germline V gene lookup returns CDR1 DFQATT and CDR2 SNEGSKA (reference sequence). V lost 6 bases and J lost 9, with 18 bases in between. CDR3: CSAPGGGGPEQFF. The DNA of the CDR3 is TGCAGTGCCCCTGGAGGTGGTGGGCCTGAGCAGTTCTTC.

The chain has TRBV2 and TRBJ2-3, with 16 positions matching TRBD2. The ends lost 0 bases at V and 1 base at J; junction bases unmatched: 1. The germline CDR1 and CDR2 sequences are SNHLY and FYNNEI. The CDR3 sequence is 18 residues long. The chain's CDR3 is CASSEAGTSGRGTDTQYF. The CDR3 region has the DNA TGTGCCAGCAGTGAAGCGGGGACTAGCGGGAGGGGCACAGATACGCAGTATTTT.

This clonotype was detected ten times or more. The J gene is TRBJ2-1, the V gene TRBV5-5; D gene ambiguous. CDR3 size: 16 residues. CDR1 SGHKS and CDR2 YYEKEE come from the germline V gene (reference sequence). The V end was cut by 1 base, the J end by 7 bases, with 18 bases between. DNA of the CDR3: TGTGCCAGCAGCTTGCTTGTCCAGCCCTCTTCAAATGAGCAGTTCTTC. As protein: CASSLLVQPSSNEQFF.

This clonotype appeared a few times. The chain carries TRBV6-1 and TRBJ1-5; 9 nucleotides line up with TRBD1. Germline V CDR1 and CDR2: MNHNS, SASEGT. Losses at the gene ends were 4 bases for V and 5 bases for J; bases not matched to a gene: 6. The CDR3 is 15 residues long. The CDR3 loop is CASSVGTGLYQPQHF. The CDR3 nucleotides are TGTGCCAGCAGTGTGGGGACAGGGCTTTATCAGCCCCAGCATTTT.

This clonotype was recorded at least ten times. The J gene is TRBJ1-1, the V gene TRBV27; TRBD1 aligns across 7 bases. Germline V gene data show CDR1 as MNHEY and CDR2 as SMNVEV (reference sequence). The CDR3 has 15 amino acids. Trimming at V came to 6 bases and at J to 1 base, leaving 8 bases not matched to a gene. Here the CDR3 DNA reads TGTGCCAGCAGACGGACCGGGACAGAGAACACTGAAGCTTTCTTT. Protein: CASRRTGTENTEAFF.

The chain has TRBV29-1 and TRBJ1-4; 11 positions agree with TRBD1. The CDR3 sequence is 14 residues long. The junction had 1 base not matched to a gene; V was cut back by 0 bases and J by 7 bases. Germline-derived CDR1 and CDR2 are SQVTM and ANQGSEA. CDR3: CSVEEGTGGEKLFF. The CDR3 bases are TGCAGCGTTGAAGAAGGGACAGGGGGTGAAAAACTGTTTTTT. The variable domain in full, completed from reference TRBV29-1 and TRBJ1-4, reads SAVISQKPSRDICQRGTSLTIQCQVDSQVTMMFWYRQQPGQSLTLIATANQGSEATYESGFVIDKFPISRPNLTFSTLTVSNMSPEDSSIYLCSVEEGTGGEKLFFGSGTQLSVL.

This clonotype appeared many times. This chain connects TRBV6-5 to TRBJ1-6, with D possibly TRBD1 on 6 matching bases. Germline CDR1 is MNHEY and CDR2 is SVGAGI. The CDR3 totals 15 residues. The V and J ends lost 2 bases and 7 bases respectively, with 12 bases between them. CDR3 amino acids: CASSYDAGVNSPLHF. In DNA form, the CDR3 reads TGTGCCAGCAGTTACGATGCAGGGGTAAATTCACCCCTCCACTTT.

This clonotype was detected ten times or more. The CDR3 region has the DNA TGTGCCAGCAGCCAAGGGACCAAAGACTACGAGCAGTACTTC. Its translation: CASSQGTKDYEQYF. The chain joins TRBV3-1 to TRBJ2-7, with D unresolved. The V end was cut by 1 base, the J end by 3 bases, with 10 bases between. The germline V gene encodes CDR1 LGHDT and CDR2 YNNKEL (reference sequence). The length of the CDR3 is 14 residues.